These 23 T cell receptor beta chains came from one sample sequenced in a study of spatial heterogeneity in lung cancer (dated by TCRdb to between 2019 and 2020). The library came from 5' RACE. TCRdb records NextSeq 500 as the sequencer. TCRdb reworked the public reads: Q25 trimming with fastp, MiXCR clone assembly, productive beta chains retained. Rows are combined by CDR3 protein, so each entry shows the most common genes and DNA. Present in this sample are 9,500 to 15,000 distinct CDR3 sequences, roughly 6.2% of which were seen just once. The ten largest clones add up to 10% of the sample. The time point label, as the study defines it: sample taken at primary tumor resection. Whole RNA extracted from tumor and nontumor lung tissue, or from cryopreserved PBMC samples, was used for TCR sequencing without cell sorting. Source: normal lung tissue next to the tumor, taken at surgery. Receptors were obtained from a male donor with early-stage non-small cell lung cancer.

The V and J genes are TRBV11-2 and TRBJ2-2; D is possibly TRBD1 (5 bases). The length of the CDR3 is 14 residues. Trimming left V 3 bases short and J 6 bases short, with 11 bases between. Germline assignment: CDR1 SGHAT and CDR2 FQNNGV. CDR3 coding DNA: TGTGCCAGCAGCTTGATCAGGGTACCCGGGGAGCTGTTTTTT. Its translation is CASSLIRVPGELFF.

In its sample, this clonotype was seen many times. The CDR3 bases are TGTGCCTGGAGTTTCGGTAGCGGCGCCTACAATGAGCAGTTCTTC. This sequence encodes CAWSFGSGAYNEQFF. The rearrangement uses TRBV30 and TRBJ2-1; D is possibly TRBD2 (6 bases). The CDR3 runs to 15 residues. The V end was cut by 2 bases, the J end by 2 bases, with 13 bases between. Germline CDR1 is GTSNPN and CDR2 is SVGIG (reference sequence).

This clonotype was observed a handful of times. V usage is TRBV5-1 and J usage is TRBJ2-3, with D tentatively TRBD2 (6 bases). Germline CDR1 is SGHRS and CDR2 is YFSETQ. This CDR3 spans 15 amino acids. The germline V and J ends were trimmed by 1 base and 4 bases, with 13 bases remaining between them. CDR3 nucleotides: TGCGCCAGCAGCTTGACGGGGGTTTGGCCAGATACGCAGTATTTT. It codes for CASSLTGVWPDTQYF. The variable domain in full, with the rest retrieved from reference TRBV5-1 and TRBJ2-3, is KAGVTQTPRYLIKTRGQQVTLSCSPISGHRSVSWYQQTPGQGLQFLFEYFSETQRNKGNFPGRFSGRQFSNSRSEMNVSTLELGDSALYLCASSLTGVWPDTQYFGPGTRLTVL.

The table lists this clonotype with many counts. The chain joins TRBV3-1 to TRBJ1-3; D is possibly TRBD1 (6 bases). Germline V gene data show CDR1 as LGHDT and CDR2 as YNNKEL (reference sequence). Trimming pared 1 base from V and 0 bases from J, leaving 7 bases between. There are 15 residues in the CDR3. CDR3 coding DNA: TGTGCCAGCAGCCAAGGACAGGCCTCTGGAAACACCATATATTTT. It specifies CASSQGQASGNTIYF. Full variable domain (outside the CDR3, taken from reference TRBV3-1 and TRBJ1-3): DTAVSQTPKYLVTQMGNDKSIKCEQNLGHDTMYWYKQDSKKFLKIMFSYNNKELIINETVPNRFSPKSPDKAHLNLHINSLELGDSAVYFCASSQGQASGNTIYFGEGSWLTVV.

This clonotype is medium-sized in the sample. V usage is TRBV29-1 and J usage is TRBJ2-7; possibly TRBD1 for D (5 bases). CDR1 and CDR2 (germline): SQVTM, ANQGSEA. The CDR3 length is 12 residues. The V end lost 6 bases, the J end lost 7 bases, and 16 bases lay between the germline ends. In nucleotides, the CDR3 is TGCAGCGTCCATGGGCCAGGGCCTGAGCAGTACTTC. It yields the protein CSVHGPGPEQYF.

This clonotype was seen a handful of times. The V and J genes are TRBV5-4 and TRBJ2-5; 11 nucleotides align to TRBD2. The CDR3 sequence is 16 residues long. CDR1 SGHNT and CDR2 YYREEE come from the germline V gene (reference sequence). The ends lost 4 bases at V and 2 bases at J; junction bases unmatched: 7. The CDR3 loop is CASSARLAGSQETQYF. CDR3 DNA sequence: TGTGCCAGCAGCGCCAGACTAGCGGGATCACAAGAGACCCAGTACTTC.

The chain employs TRBV5-1 and TRBJ2-7; no reliable D call. Trimming removed 2 bases from V and 0 bases from J, with 15 bases in between. CDR1 and CDR2 (germline): SGHRS, YFSETQ. The CDR3 sequence is 16 residues long. The CDR3 loop is CASSFRSAASSYEQYF. DNA for the CDR3: TGCGCCAGCAGCTTCCGCAGCGCAGCGAGCTCCTACGAGCAGTACTTC. Full variable domain (outside the CDR3, taken from reference TRBV5-1 and TRBJ2-7): KAGVTQTPRYLIKTRGQQVTLSCSPISGHRSVSWYQQTPGQGLQFLFEYFSETQRNKGNFPGRFSGRQFSNSRSEMNVSTLELGDSALYLCASSFRSAASSYEQYFGPGTRLTVT.

This clonotype was counted many times. The rearrangement uses TRBV6-1 and TRBJ1-1, with no clear D. Deletions cut 5 bases from V and 5 bases from J, with 9 bases between. The CDR3 extends over 12 amino acids. Germline V gives CDR1 MNHNS, CDR2 SASEGT. CDR3 bases: TGTGCCAGCAGTAACGTTAGAACTGAAGCTTTCTTT. The encoded protein is CASSNVRTEAFF.

Many counts were recorded for this clonotype. The V gene is TRBV9, the J gene TRBJ2-5, with D unresolved. The germline V gene has CDR1 SGDLS and CDR2 YYNGEE. CDR3 length equals 11 residues. V lost 7 bases and J 5 bases, leaving 9 bases between the germline ends. CDR3 protein: CASSLGETQYF. Here the CDR3 DNA reads TGTGCCAGCTCCCTAGGGGAGACCCAGTACTTC.

This clonotype has a count of ten or more. The V call is TRBV6-5, the J call TRBJ1-1, with 7 bases aligning to TRBD1. Germline CDR1 MNHEY, CDR2 SVGAGI. This CDR3 region has 18 residues. J gave up 4 bases and V 6 bases, and 20 bases lay outside the gene matches. CDR3 DNA: TGTGCCAGCAGGGGACTCTTACAGGGGAAAGGGCTGGGCACTGAAGCTTTCTTT. Translating gives CASRGLLQGKGLGTEAFF.

In its sample, this clonotype was seen many times. The rearrangement joins TRBV9 to TRBJ2-2; 9 bases map to TRBD1. CDR1 is SGDLS and CDR2 is YYNGEE in the germline V gene. The CDR3 loop spans 17 amino acids. V shed 0 bases and J 6 bases; nucleotides not matched to a gene: 9. CDR3 coding DNA: TGTGCCAGCAGCGTAGCTTGGGGACAGGGATTGGCCGGGGAGCTGTTTTTT. Translated: CASSVAWGQGLAGELFF.

The table lists this clonotype with many counts. V gene TRBV30 combines with J gene TRBJ2-1, with D maybe TRBD1 (5 bases). CDR1 is GTSNPN and CDR2 is SVGIG in the germline V gene (reference sequence). The CDR3 extends over 12 amino acids. CDR3 nucleotides: TGTGCAGCCAGGGTCTCCTACAATGAGCAGTTCTTC. Its protein is CAARVSYNEQFF.

This clonotype is medium-sized (0.01 to 0.1%) by share. The rearrangement uses TRBV6-1 and TRBJ1-2; D not certain. Per germline, CDR1 MNHNS and CDR2 SASEGT. With 2 bases removed from V and 3 bases from J, the gap between germline ends came to 10 bases. This CDR3 region has 14 residues. The CDR3 here is CASSENPDYYGYTF. CDR3 coding DNA: TGTGCCAGCAGTGAAAATCCAGACTACTATGGCTACACCTTC.

The rearrangement uses TRBV25-1 and TRBJ2-2; D is unclear. V lost 9 bases and J 6 bases, leaving 8 bases between the germline ends. Germline CDR1 is MGHDK and CDR2 is SYGVNS. The CDR3 length is 11 residues. The chain's CDR3 is CASEVAGELFF. Here the CDR3 DNA reads TGTGCCAGTGAGGTTGCCGGGGAGCTGTTTTTT.

About this clonotype itself: This may stem from a read error, because a much larger clone lies one nucleotide away. This chain uses TRBV24-1 with TRBJ2-7; weak D call: TRBD1 (6 bases). V lost 3 bases and J 9 bases, leaving 26 bases between the germline ends. The germline V gene has CDR1 KGHDR and CDR2 SFDVKD. This CDR3 spans 17 amino acids. The CDR3 reads CATSDPAPGTWGRGQYF. The DNA for the CDR3 is TGTGCCACCAGTGATCCCGCGCCCGGGACATGGGGAAGGGGGCAGTACTTC.

The chain has TRBV5-1 and TRBJ2-2, with unresolved D. The CDR3 has 14 amino acids. The germline V gene has CDR1 SGHRS and CDR2 YFSETQ. V was shortened by 5 bases and J by 7 bases, with 15 bases between the two germline ends. CDR3 in amino acids: CASSWVEVGGELFF. The CDR3 bases are TGCGCCAGCAGTTGGGTTGAAGTTGGCGGGGAGCTGTTTTTT.

This clonotype was seen once. A much more abundant neighbour one base away suggests this may be a read error. The chain is built from TRBV2 and TRBJ2-1; D not resolved. The CDR3 is 10 amino acids. Germline lookup yields CDR1 SNHLY and CDR2 FYNNEI. The CDR3 protein is CASSLGELFF. For the CDR3, the DNA is TGTGCCAGCAGCTTGGGTGAGCTGTTCTTC. Complete variable domain (other parts from reference TRBV2 and TRBJ2-1): EPEVTQTPSHQVTQMGQEVILRCVPISNHLYFYWYRQILGQKVEFLVSFYNNEISEKSEIFDDQFSVERPDGSNFTLKIRSTKLEDSAMYFCASSLGELFFGPGTRLTVL.

This clonotype appeared many times. J is TRBJ1-1 and V is TRBV10-3, with no clear D. The CDR3 is 14 amino acids. Germline CDR1 ENHRY, CDR2 SYGVKD. V lost 0 bases to trimming and J lost 1 base, with 6 bases between them. This CDR3 reads CAISESTRNTEAFF. Here the CDR3 DNA reads TGTGCCATCAGTGAGTCGACCAGGAACACTGAAGCTTTCTTT.

The chain couples TRBV12-3 or TRBV12-4 to TRBJ2-1, with D possibly being TRBD1 or TRBD2 (5 bases each). The V gene lost 1 base and the J gene lost 9 bases, with 10 bases spanning the gap. This CDR3 is 13 amino acids long. The CDR3 region has the DNA TGTGCCAGCAGTTTAGGGGGGAGAGGTGAGCAGTTCTTC. This codes for CASSLGGRGEQFF.

This chain links TRBV11-2 with TRBJ2-1; no firm D call. This CDR3 comprises 15 residues. Trimming stripped 3 bases from V and 2 bases from J, with 11 bases between. Germline values: CDR1 SGHAT, CDR2 FQNNGV. The DNA of the CDR3 is TGTGCCAGCAGCTTTTTTGAAGGGCCCTACAATGAGCAGTTCTTC. The encoded protein is CASSFFEGPYNEQFF. Full variable domain (outside the CDR3, taken from reference TRBV11-2 and TRBJ2-1): EAGVAQSPRYKIIEKRQSVAFWCNPISGHATLYWYQQILGQGPKLLIQFQNNGVVDDSQLPKDRFSAERLKGVDSTLKIQPAKLEDSAVYLCASSFFEGPYNEQFFGPGTRLTVL.

This clonotype was counted many times. The rearrangement joins TRBV7-2 to TRBJ2-1, with D tentatively TRBD1 or TRBD2 (6 bases each). Germline V gives CDR1 SGHTA, CDR2 FQGNSA. The V end lost 1 base, the J end lost 9 bases, and 10 bases lay between the germline ends. The CDR3 is 13 residues long. CDR3 sequence reads: CASSLVGGGEQFF. DNA of the CDR3: TGTGCCAGCAGCTTAGTTGGAGGGGGTGAGCAGTTCTTC.

This clonotype ranks as medium-sized. This rearrangement joins TRBV6-5 to TRBJ1-6; no clear D. Trimming took 0 bases from V and 7 from J, leaving 1 base between them. Germline CDR1 is MNHEY and CDR2 is SVGAGI. The CDR3 runs 12 residues. The CDR3 here is CASSYSNSPLHF. DNA for the CDR3: TGTGCCAGCAGTTACTCGAATTCACCCCTCCACTTT.

The chain joins TRBV12-3 or TRBV12-4 to TRBJ2-1, with D perhaps matching TRBD2 (6 bases). This CDR3 spans 13 amino acids. V was cut by 6 bases and J by 4 bases, with 10 bases left in between. CDR3 in DNA: TGTGCCAGCAGGAGCGGGCATTACAATGAGCAGTTCTTC. It is translated as CASRSGHYNEQFF.